These T cell receptor beta chains were read from a single sample in a study of monozygotic twins with inflammatory bowel disease. TCRdb re-called the 5' RACE reads and gives one entry per CDR3 protein, without DNA. The sample's table shows just over 300,000 distinct CDR3 sequences. Sequencing was carried out using blood. These receptors were taken from a human donor with ulcerative colitis or Crohn's disease, or a healthy co-twin of an affected twin (not recorded which). CDR3s include the opening cysteine and the closing phenylalanine or tryptophan.

v_gene: TRBV7-6; j_gene: TRBJ2-7; CDR3aa: CASSSRGGDYEQYF
v_gene: TRBV7-2; j_gene: TRBJ1-4; CDR3aa: CASSPARGTNEKLFF
v_gene: TRBV2; j_gene: TRBJ2-4; CDR3aa: CASSERPPGLAKNIQYF
v_gene: TRBV30; j_gene: TRBJ1-1; CDR3aa: CAWEGKAGGGHTEAFF
v_gene: TRBV7-2; j_gene: TRBJ2-7; CDR3aa: CASSLATRTSGGAYEQYF
v_gene: TRBV12-3/TRBV12-4; j_gene: TRBJ1-5; CDR3aa: CASQGEATFNQPQHF
v_gene: TRBV28; j_gene: TRBJ2-3; CDR3aa: CASSSPGLTDTQYF
v_gene: TRBV18; j_gene: TRBJ2-7; CDR3aa: CASSPQRDTEQYF
v_gene: TRBV29-1; j_gene: TRBJ2-7; CDR3aa: CSVEDGTGRYEQYF
v_gene: TRBV12-3/TRBV12-4; j_gene: TRBJ1-1; CDR3aa: CASSSQVVAEAFF
v_gene: TRBV28; j_gene: TRBJ1-5; CDR3aa: CASSSLPREGQPQHF
v_gene: TRBV5-1; j_gene: TRBJ2-3; CDR3aa: CASSLVQLSTDTQYF
v_gene: TRBV5-1; j_gene: TRBJ2-7; CDR3aa: CASSIQGLEQYF
v_gene: TRBV3-1; j_gene: TRBJ2-1; CDR3aa: CASSQGQGASRQFF
v_gene: TRBV7-9; j_gene: TRBJ2-5; CDR3aa: CASSLVERDQETQYF
v_gene: TRBV7-3; j_gene: TRBJ2-6; CDR3aa: CASSYNPAGANVLTF
v_gene: TRBV7-6; j_gene: TRBJ1-3; CDR3aa: CASGSAGSSGNTIYF
v_gene: TRBV6-1; j_gene: TRBJ2-2; CDR3aa: CASRLQGTVTGELFF
v_gene: TRBV6-2/TRBV6-3; j_gene: TRBJ1-5; CDR3aa: CATVGGGGRSQPQHF
v_gene: TRBV18; j_gene: TRBJ2-1; CDR3aa: CASSPSVFDNEQFF
v_gene: TRBV12-3/TRBV12-4; j_gene: TRBJ2-3; CDR3aa: CASSLPTEPGQGANTQYF
v_gene: TRBV11-2; j_gene: TRBJ2-2; CDR3aa: CASSYLLTGTGELFF
v_gene: TRBV4-2; j_gene: TRBJ1-5; CDR3aa: CASSQERGQGASQPQHF
v_gene: TRBV5-1; j_gene: TRBJ2-1; CDR3aa: CASSRPGFSGDEQFF
v_gene: TRBV5-6; j_gene: TRBJ1-1; CDR3aa: CASSFGGEEAFF
v_gene: TRBV12-3/TRBV12-4; j_gene: TRBJ2-7; CDR3aa: CASILTTGGSYEQYF
v_gene: TRBV28; j_gene: TRBJ2-7; CDR3aa: CASTPWGTYEQYF
v_gene: TRBV10-3; j_gene: TRBJ2-1; CDR3aa: CAIGGQLNEQFF
v_gene: TRBV7-2; j_gene: TRBJ2-1; CDR3aa: CASSLVMLGRYNEQFF
v_gene: TRBV27; j_gene: TRBJ2-7; CDR3aa: CASSLKSGTGVTYEQYF
v_gene: TRBV10-1; j_gene: TRBJ2-7; CDR3aa: CASRTSGSLSYEQYF
v_gene: TRBV5-1; j_gene: TRBJ2-3; CDR3aa: CASKISRPGTDTQYF
v_gene: TRBV24-1; j_gene: TRBJ2-5; CDR3aa: CATSDTVIRETQYF
v_gene: TRBV7-9; j_gene: TRBJ1-5; CDR3aa: CAIGTGNQPQHF
v_gene: TRBV6-5; j_gene: TRBJ2-1; CDR3aa: CASSYDGRTSSYNEQFF
v_gene: TRBV29-1; j_gene: TRBJ2-5; CDR3aa: CSSGTGTTGETQYF
v_gene: TRBV29-1; j_gene: TRBJ2-7; CDR3aa: CSVAYRSSYEQYF
v_gene: TRBV7-6; j_gene: TRBJ1-6; CDR3aa: CASSRWDSGSPLHF
v_gene: TRBV30; j_gene: TRBJ2-2; CDR3aa: CAWSIGESTGELFF
v_gene: TRBV20-1; j_gene: TRBJ2-3; CDR3aa: CSARPSLGTDTQYF
v_gene: TRBV6-5; j_gene: TRBJ1-2; CDR3aa: CASSYFQGDGGGYTF
v_gene: TRBV5-1; j_gene: TRBJ1-1; CDR3aa: CASRVGAMNTEAFF
v_gene: TRBV4-3; j_gene: TRBJ1-3; CDR3aa: CASSQDFTGNTIYF
v_gene: TRBV5-1; j_gene: TRBJ2-3; CDR3aa: CASSETGRTDTQYF
v_gene: TRBV12-3/TRBV12-4; j_gene: TRBJ2-1; CDR3aa: CASNTAGGPDEQFF
v_gene: TRBV5-4; j_gene: TRBJ1-1; CDR3aa: CASSLVISGSEAFF
v_gene: TRBV6-2/TRBV6-3; j_gene: TRBJ2-2; CDR3aa: CATGGQGYTGELFF
v_gene: TRBV6-2/TRBV6-3; j_gene: TRBJ2-1; CDR3aa: CASSSNNPNRAEQFF
v_gene: TRBV12-3/TRBV12-4; j_gene: TRBJ2-3; CDR3aa: CASSLLATDTQYF
v_gene: TRBV5-1; j_gene: TRBJ2-7; CDR3aa: CASSFPGYEQYF
v_gene: TRBV4-3; j_gene: TRBJ1-4; CDR3aa: CASSPLPDGEKLFF
v_gene: TRBV20-1; j_gene: TRBJ2-7; CDR3aa: CSARDRRSAYEQYF
v_gene: TRBV20-1; j_gene: TRBJ1-2; CDR3aa: CSARTRDRGQLNYGYTF
v_gene: TRBV7-9; j_gene: TRBJ2-4; CDR3aa: CASSFAGDKNIQYF
v_gene: TRBV3-1; j_gene: TRBJ2-5; CDR3aa: CASSQDLGPQSETQYF
v_gene: TRBV6-2/TRBV6-3; j_gene: TRBJ2-7; CDR3aa: CASILEQDTVYEQYF
v_gene: TRBV30; j_gene: TRBJ2-2; CDR3aa: CACDQINTGELFF
v_gene: TRBV15; j_gene: TRBJ2-1; CDR3aa: CATSSFSARSSYNEQFF